The entry below gives a single TCR beta chain sequence along with its context. As yet, its antigen is unknown. Germline-derived CDR1 and CDR2 are MDHEN and SYDVKM. The CDR3 runs to 11 residues. The germline V and J ends were trimmed by 7 bases and 4 bases, with 7 bases remaining between them. This sample was taken from a study of blood T cells in healthy people across ages. Alongside a J-beta primer mix, a sample-barcoded 5' primer served in a second PCR lasting roughly 7 to 11 cycles. TCRdb fed the 5' RACE reads into MiXCR, producing one record per CDR3 protein. The table shows over 1,500,000 distinct CDR3 sequences, with 30% to 40% occurring only once. Caucasian, healthy and from Russia, the donors were aged between about 6 and 90. Notes on the study in general: It was not known whether donors were CMV positive (a possible confounder of expanded clonotype changes).

This sequence was found in a human donor in good health. The gene calls are TRBV28 and TRBJ1-1; D uncertain. Sequencing input: blood. The CDR3, as DNA: TGTGCCAGCACGGGCAGCACTGAAGCTTTCTTT. It specifies CASTGSTEAFF.